The text below deals with one T cell receptor beta chain. Its antigen has not been determined. Base qualities are missing; no much larger clone stands one base away. This record belongs to a study of PD-L1 blockade in urothelial cancer (dated by TCRdb to the late 2010s). About the investigation overall: All patients started therapy around 2014 and received atezolizumab 1,200 mg intravenously every 3 weeks. About 90% of the roughly 29 patients were identified as males with urothelial cancer of bladder origin, and a prior smoking history was reported by 18 of 29 patients. An ECOG performance status of 0 or 1 was recorded for the patients, and 0 to 3 prior chemotherapy regimens had been received by the patients. Blood samples were analyzed at two time points: 3 weeks after treatment start (second dose) and 6 weeks after treatment start. Blood samples gave a median of roughly 150,000 T cells and 77,000 or so unique TCRs, with a median clonality of about 0.078. Somatic, immune and clinical correlates of response to PD-L1 blockade with atezolizumab in urothelial cancer were the focus of an exploratory multi-omic analysis. TCR sequencing covered pretreatment tumor samples and matched, serially collected peripheral blood taken before and after atezolizumab treatment. Durable clinical benefit meant progression-free survival longer than 6 months, and TCR features were also tested against progression-free and overall survival. In the same patients, whole exome sequencing and RNA sequencing of pretreatment tumors were performed in addition to TCR sequencing. Durable clinical benefit was achieved by nine patients and was not achieved by 20 patients. Approximately 30 patients had pretreatment blood TCR-seq, roughly 24 had at least one posttreatment blood collection, and roughly 24 had tumor TCR-seq. Points the paper makes about the study in general: A pretreatment peripheral blood TCR clonality below the median was linked to improved progression-free and overall survival. Small sample size (n ≈ 28) and many exploratory analyses mean the results are intended to be hypothesis-generating. Patients with durable benefit showed greater expansion of tumor-associated TCR clones in peripheral blood 3 weeks after starting treatment (n ≈ 21, p = 0.022).

The cohort comprised approximately 30 patients with locally advanced or metastatic urothelial carcinoma treated at Memorial Sloan Kettering on a trial protocol. Peripheral blood mononuclear cells were collected pretreatment and during treatment, with between 1 and 8 total time points obtained per patient. The Qiagen DNeasy Blood extraction kit was used to purify genomic DNA from total PBMCs and tumor samples. Collected pretreatment and during treatment, PBMCs were isolated and stored as previously described. Synthetic TCR analog templates were spiked into each PCR to estimate absolute template abundance from read counts. TCRbeta CDR3 regions were amplified from genomic DNA with bias-controlled V and J gene primers using the immunoSEQ assay. Sequencing of rearranged TCRbeta segments was done at approximately 20X coverage. The published analysis was carried out like this. Sequencing errors were corrected by clustering and CDR3s were annotated against IMGT to assign V, D and J genes. Only productive TCRbeta rearrangements were used in downstream analyses, excluding out-of-frame or stop-codon sequences. Clonality was computed as one minus Shannon entropy normalized by the log of the number of unique productive sequences. Clones differing between time points or between blood and tumor were identified by Fisher's exact test with Benjamini-Hochberg correction at adjusted p below 0.01. The table comes from immuneACCESS by way of TCRdb, which keeps in-frame sequences with V and J called. Part of the clones is missing from these tables; in studies checked, under half for an unresolved V gene and the rest for unknown reasons. V, J and clone size are those of that table, while D and trimming were read from the DNA. Recorded for this sample are more than 55,000 clones; about 86% of them occurred a single time. Together, the top ten hold approximately 2.9% of the sample.

This TCR came from a man in his forties or fifties with urothelial cancer. This sample comprised PBMCs, obtained around atezolizumab (anti-PD-L1) treatment.

The CDR3 reads as follows: CASSPRLAGGETQYF. Here is the DNA: TGTGCCAGCAGCCCACGTCTAGCGGGAGGTGAGACCCAGTACTTC. The chain joins TRBV9 to TRBJ2-5; 11 of the junction bases match TRBD2. The CDR3 contains 15 residues, cysteine and phenylalanine counted. Only the CDR3 DNA is retained, 45 bases long and in frame from the first base. CDR1 SGDLS and CDR2 YYNGEE are derived from the germline V gene. Germline trimming: 4 bases from V, 5 bases from J; junction bases outside gene matches: 7.